The 14 T cell receptor beta chains reported below all come from one sample, sequenced in a study of cytomegalovirus exposure and HLA in healthy donors. The repertoire was sequenced with immunoSEQ multiplex PCR; TCRdb's copy has only in-frame clones and lacks some. The repertoire includes around 190,000 clones, more than 70% of them detected once, and more than 1.1% sits in the top ten. Sample: PBMCs. The source of these receptors is a woman aged 18-35 years in good health and CMV-seronegative.

The gene calls are TRBV11-2 and TRBJ1-2; D gene uncertain. Trimming shortened V by 4 bases and J by 5 bases, and 11 bases separated the two germline ends. Germline CDR1 is SGHAT and CDR2 is FQNNGV. The CDR3 spans 13 residues. CDR3: CASSSGSLYGYTF. In DNA form, the CDR3 reads TGTGCCAGCAGCTCCGGGTCCCTATATGGCTACACCTTC.

The chain joins TRBV5-1 to TRBJ2-2, with TRBD1 identical over 9 bases. The CDR3 totals 16 residues. Germline CDR1 SGHRS, CDR2 YFSETQ. The junction had 4 bases not matched to a gene; V was cut back by 1 base and J by 3 bases. This CDR3 is CASSLTGQGYTGELFF. The CDR3 DNA is TGCGCCAGCAGCTTGACCGGACAGGGGTACACCGGGGAGCTGTTTTTT.

V and J are TRBV10-1 and TRBJ2-7; 7 nucleotides match TRBD1. Germline CDR1 is WNHNN and CDR2 is SYGVQD (reference sequence). Losses at the gene ends were 5 bases for V and 9 bases for J; bases not matched to a gene: 7. The CDR3 contains 12 residues. Written as DNA, the CDR3 is TGCGCCAGCAGTCGACAGGGCAGCGGGCAGTACTTC. It translates to CASSRQGSGQYF.

This chain links TRBV9 with TRBJ2-3; TRBD1 agrees at 7 bases. Losses at the gene ends were 3 bases for V and 3 bases for J; bases not matched to a gene: 7. Germline loops: CDR1 SGDLS, CDR2 YYNGEE. This CDR3 region has 15 residues. CDR3 loop: CASSGTGQVTDTQYF. CDR3 sequence (DNA): TGTGCCAGCAGCGGGACTGGACAGGTTACAGATACGCAGTATTTT.

V usage is TRBV6-5 and J usage is TRBJ1-2; D gene uncertain. The CDR3 length is 14 residues. The germline V gene has CDR1 MNHEY and CDR2 SVGAGI. Trimming pared 6 bases from V and 2 bases from J, leaving 13 bases between. CDR3 coding DNA: TGTGCCAGCAGCCCAAGCCGTCCGAACTATGGCTACACCTTC. Translated, it gives CASSPSRPNYGYTF.

J is TRBJ1-5 and V is TRBV27; D might be TRBD1 (5 bases). V lost 5 bases to trimming and J lost 7 bases, with 12 bases between them. CDR3 length: 13 amino acids. Per germline, CDR1 MNHEY and CDR2 SMNVEV (reference sequence). This CDR3 reads CASSTTGGQPQHF. The DNA for the CDR3 is TGTGCCAGCAGTACAACGGGGGGGCAGCCCCAGCATTTT.

This sequence joins TRBV4-2 and TRBJ2-1, with D uncertain. V lost 2 bases to trimming and J lost 7 bases, with 6 bases between them. The CDR3 is 12 residues long. From germline, CDR1 is LGHNA and CDR2 YNFKEQ. The CDR3 DNA reads as TGTGCCAGCAGCCAACCGGAGAATGAGCAGTTCTTC. It is translated as CASSQPENEQFF.

The V and J genes are TRBV11-2 and TRBJ2-7; D might be TRBD1 (6 bases). CDR1 and CDR2 from the germline V gene are SGHAT and FQNNGV. Trimming removed 5 bases from V and 1 base from J, with 18 bases in between. CDR3 length: 16 residues. CDR3 region: CASSKWARGESYEQYF. CDR3 nucleotides: TGTGCCAGCAGCAAGTGGGCCAGGGGCGAATCCTACGAGCAGTACTTC.

The V gene is TRBV18, the J gene TRBJ2-1; TRBD1 matches at 9 bases. The V and J ends lost 3 bases and 7 bases, in that order; junction bases with no gene match: 1. This CDR3 has 13 amino acids. Germline values: CDR1 KGHSH, CDR2 LQKENI. CDR3 region: CASSPGTGNEQFF. CDR3 bases: TGTGCCAGCTCACCTGGGACAGGGAATGAGCAGTTCTTC.

The genes are TRBV14 and TRBJ2-1, with 9 nucleotides matching TRBD2. The CDR3 is 16 residues long. Germline CDR1 is SGHDN and CDR2 is FVKESK. With 5 bases clipped from V and 7 bases from J, the junction kept 12 bases outside the gene matches. The CDR3 reads CASSSLRAGGFNEQFF. CDR3 DNA: TGTGCCAGCAGCTCCCTGCGGGCGGGGGGGTTTAATGAGCAGTTCTTC.

This rearrangement joins TRBV5-1 to TRBJ2-1; 11 nucleotides line up with TRBD2. Trimming cost V 3 bases and J 9 bases; bases outside gene matches: 8. The CDR3 extends over 15 amino acids. Germline assignment: CDR1 SGHRS and CDR2 YFSETQ. In DNA form, the CDR3 reads TGCGCCAGCAGCTGGGGACTAGCGGTAGGCGGTGAGCAGTTCTTC. This codes for CASSWGLAVGGEQFF.

The V and J genes are TRBV2 and TRBJ1-1; possible D gene TRBD1, 5 bases. This CDR3 is 13 amino acids long. V dropped 7 bases and J dropped 4 bases, with 13 bases sitting between them. Germline V gene data show CDR1 as SNHLY and CDR2 as FYNNEI. CDR3 region: CASNSGGSTEAFF. CDR3 bases: TGTGCCAGCAACTCGGGGGGGTCCACTGAAGCTTTCTTT.

The V call is TRBV18, the J call TRBJ2-2; D might be TRBD2 (5 bases). CDR3 length equals 14 residues. Germline CDR1 and CDR2: KGHSH and LQKENI. V was pared by 6 bases and J by 1 base, with 9 bases between. CDR3 loop: CASSLGGNTGELFF. CDR3 DNA sequence: TGTGCCAGCTCCCTAGGAGGGAACACCGGGGAGCTGTTTTTT.

This chain links TRBV10-3 with TRBJ2-7; a possible D gene is TRBD2 (8 bases). This CDR3 region has 17 residues. Germline assignment: CDR1 ENHRY and CDR2 SYGVKD. The V and J ends lost 7 bases and 2 bases respectively, with 24 bases between them. CDR3 sequence: CAITPREGTVLPYEQYF. CDR3 in DNA: TGTGCCATCACCCCTCGGGAGGGGACAGTACTTCCCTACGAGCAGTACTTC.